This T cell receptor beta chain derives from a study of CD8 T cells in ankylosing spondylitis. Points from the study as a whole: Ankylosing spondylitis blood appeared to carry a characteristic TCR beta motif of under ten highly homologous variants.

The CDR3 covers 14 residues. Trimming removed 7 bases from V and 5 bases from J; junction bases left unmatched: 10. Germline V CDR1 and CDR2: SQVTM, ANQGSEA. With molecular barcodes, quantitative 5'-RACE was used to make the TCR beta libraries. TCRdb redid the calling of the 5' RACE reads with MiXCR, one entry per CDR3 protein. The sample includes 700,000 or so distinct CDR3 sequences, around 20% seen only once; the top ten take about a fifth. This clonotype was recorded at least ten times. What it recognizes is unknown. The chain carries TRBV29-1 and TRBJ2-1, with 8 bases aligning to TRBD1. The specimen sequenced was blood, either unsorted or a sorted T cell fraction (not recorded which). The receptor's source is a male donor with ankylosing spondylitis. DNA of the CDR3: TGCAGCGCCGACCCTGGACAGGGACACAATGAGCAGTTCTTC. Its translation: CSADPGQGHNEQFF.